The 30 T cell receptor beta chains in this list originate from one sample, sequenced in a study of cytomegalovirus exposure and HLA in healthy donors. This PCR relied on a set of 60 Vbeta primers and 13 Jbeta primers. TCRdb keeps only in-frame clones here, not all; method: immunoSEQ multiplex PCR. The sample contains more than 100,000 clones, more than 75% of which appear only once. The source material was PBMCs. These receptors were collected from a male donor in good health and CMV-seronegative.

V gene TRBV5-1 combines with J gene TRBJ2-1; 10 bases are a match to TRBD1. CDR3 length: 16 residues. V lost 4 bases and J lost 2; bases outside the gene matches: 6. From germline, CDR1 is SGHRS and CDR2 YFSETQ. CDR3 coding DNA: TGCGCCAGCAGCCTGCGGGGACAGGGGACCTACAATGAGCAGTTCTTC. Encoded protein: CASSLRGQGTYNEQFF.

The chain joins TRBV7-2 to TRBJ1-1; 7 nucleotides agree with TRBD1. V was pared by 5 bases and J by 2 bases, with 8 bases of the junction left unmatched. Per the germline V gene, CDR1 is SGHTA and CDR2 is FQGNSA. This CDR3 region has 15 residues. Here the CDR3 DNA reads TGTGCCAGCAGCGTACGACAGGGTGGAAACACTGAAGCTTTCTTT. Translated, it gives CASSVRQGGNTEAFF.

This clone was counted between two and nine times. The chain links TRBV6-6 to TRBJ1-1; D not certain. The CDR3 loop spans 8 amino acids. V was clipped by 11 bases and J by 9 bases, with 7 bases between them. Germline loops: CDR1 MNHNY, CDR2 SVGAGI (reference sequence). The CDR3 spells CARGKAFF. The CDR3 DNA reads as TGTGCCCGAGGGAAAGCTTTCTTT.

The chain has TRBV4-1 and TRBJ2-3; 8 nucleotides line up with TRBD1. CDR1 is MGHRA, CDR2 YSYEKL, per germline. V shed 1 base, J shed 1 base, and the junction held 7 bases outside the gene matches. The length of the CDR3 is 17 residues. CDR3 loop: CASSQGPGGLGTDTQYF. The CDR3 DNA reads TGCGCCAGCAGCCAAGGGCCAGGGGGCTTGGGCACAGATACGCAGTATTTT.

The CDR3 coding sequence is TGCAGCGTCGGGGGACAGGTTTCCTACGAGCAGTACTTC. Its protein product is CSVGGQVSYEQYF. This sequence joins TRBV29-1 and TRBJ2-7; 8 nucleotides line up with TRBD1. The CDR3 runs 13 residues. With V trimmed by 6 bases and J by 1 base, 5 bases remained unmatched. Germline CDR1 SQVTM, CDR2 ANQGSEA.

A word on this clone: The same CDR3 arises from other DNA sequences in this sample as well. The chain is built from TRBV11-3 and TRBJ2-3, with 12 bases lining up with TRBD2. V gave up 3 bases and J gave up 1 base; unmatched junction bases: 2. The CDR3 runs 16 residues. The germline V gene has CDR1 SGHNT and CDR2 YENEEA. The CDR3 bases are TGTGCCAGCAGCTTGCTAGCGGGGGGGCGCACAGATACGCAGTATTTT. It translates to CASSLLAGGRTDTQYF.

This clone showed up just once. Other nucleotide sequences in the sample specify the same CDR3. The CDR3 sequence is CASRPTGTSGYEQYF. Written as DNA, the CDR3 is TGTGCCAGCAGGCCAACCGGGACTAGCGGCTACGAGCAGTACTTC. The rearrangement joins TRBV2 to TRBJ2-7; 11 positions match TRBD2. Germline trimming cut 6 bases from V and 3 bases from J; bases unmatched to any gene: 7. Germline V gene sequence: CDR1 SNHLY, CDR2 FYNNEI. The CDR3 spans 15 residues.

This clone was detected only a few times. The chain uses TRBV19 and TRBJ2-5; 12 bases are a match to TRBD2. This CDR3 has 18 amino acids. The ends lost 3 bases at V and 6 bases at J; junction bases unmatched: 14. From germline, CDR1 is LNHDA and CDR2 SQIVND (reference sequence). The CDR3 DNA reads TGTGCCAGTAGTATCAGGCTAGCGGGGGGGCTCTCGCCAAAGACCCAGTACTTC. Translated: CASSIRLAGGLSPKTQYF.

The chain recombines TRBV15 with TRBJ1-2; 7 positions match TRBD1. Germline CDR1 and CDR2: LNHNV and YYDKDF (reference sequence). The trim removed 8 bases at V and 3 bases at J, leaving 12 bases unmatched. The CDR3 covers 15 residues. CDR3 sequence: CATEGYEGADYGYTF. The CDR3 nucleotides are TGTGCCACCGAGGGCTATGAGGGGGCAGACTATGGCTACACCTTC.

Here the CDR3 reads CASSFGGGGATEAFF. The CDR3 region has the DNA TGTGCCAGCAGCTTCGGGGGTGGTGGTGCCACTGAAGCTTTCTTT. The chain links TRBV9 to TRBJ1-1; D perhaps matches TRBD1 (5 bases). This CDR3 region has 15 residues. V was shortened by 4 bases and J by 4 bases, with 17 bases between the two germline ends. Germline V gene data show CDR1 as SGDLS and CDR2 as YYNGEE. The full variable domain, completed using reference TRBV9 and TRBJ1-1, is DSGVTQTPKHLITATGQRVTLRCSPRSGDLSVYWYQQSLDQGLQFLIQYYNGEERAKGNILERFSAQQFPDLHSELNLSSLELGDSALYFCASSFGGGGATEAFFGQGTRLTVV.

In this sample, this clone turned up a few times. The chain carries TRBV4-3 and TRBJ1-2; a weak D match, TRBD1 (6 bases). This CDR3 comprises 14 residues. Germline V gives CDR1 LGHNA, CDR2 YSLEER. V was cut by 4 bases and J by 4 bases, with 13 bases left in between. DNA for the CDR3: TGCGCCAGCAGCCCTAAACAGGGCCTCTATGGCTACACCTTC. Its translation: CASSPKQGLYGYTF.

The chain carries TRBV9 and TRBJ2-3, with TRBD2 matching 8 bases. From germline, CDR1 is SGDLS and CDR2 YYNGEE. The CDR3 runs 16 residues. V shed 4 bases, J shed 2 bases, and the junction held 9 bases outside the gene matches. The CDR3 DNA reads TGTGCCAGCAGCTACCCGGGACTAGGCGACACAGATACGCAGTATTTT. Its translation is CASSYPGLGDTDTQYF.

The chain carries TRBV18 and TRBJ2-1, with 7 bases matching TRBD2. The V gene end was trimmed by 1 base and the J gene end by 0 bases; junction bases not matched to a gene: 6. This CDR3 is 17 amino acids long. Germline CDR1 reads KGHSH; CDR2 reads LQKENI. CDR3 residues: CASSPRDGGSSYNEQFF. The CDR3 DNA reads as TGTGCCAGCTCACCACGGGACGGGGGGAGCTCCTACAATGAGCAGTTCTTC.

The chain joins TRBV5-4 to TRBJ2-1, with 9 bases identical to TRBD2. This CDR3 has 17 amino acids. CDR1 and CDR2 from the germline V gene are SGHNT and YYREEE (reference sequence). Losses at the gene ends were 1 base for V and 2 bases for J; bases not matched to a gene: 7. This chain's CDR3 is CASSLSGGGGAYNEQFF. For the CDR3, the DNA is TGTGCCAGCAGCTTGAGTGGTGGCGGGGGGGCCTACAATGAGCAGTTCTTC. The variable domain in full, completed from reference TRBV5-4 and TRBJ2-1, reads ETGVTQSPTHLIKTRGQQVTLRCSSQSGHNTVSWYQQALGQGPQFIFQYYREEENGRGNFPPRFSGLQFPNYSSELNVNALELDDSALYLCASSLSGGGGAYNEQFFGPGTRLTVL.

The V call is TRBV7-8, the J call TRBJ2-7, with D possibly matching TRBD2 (5 bases). The germline V gene encodes CDR1 SGHVS and CDR2 FQNEAQ. The CDR3 totals 15 residues. Trimming removed 0 bases from V and 2 bases from J, with 11 bases in between. This CDR3 reads CASSLAIGETYEQYF. The CDR3, as DNA: TGTGCCAGCAGCTTAGCGATTGGGGAGACCTACGAGCAGTACTTC.

A remark on this clone: One end of the junction does not line up with germline, which may come from a read error. J is TRBJ2-1 and V is TRBV7-9; TRBD2 agrees at 9 bases. CDR1 is SEHNR, CDR2 FQNEAQ, per germline (reference sequence). This CDR3 is built from 17 residues. CDR3 nucleotide sequence: TGTGCCAGCAGCTTAGGGCGGGGGGGCGTTTGGGACAATGGGCAGTTCTTC. Its translation: CASSLGRGGVWDNGQFF.

V usage is TRBV6-4 and J usage is TRBJ2-2; D gene uncertain. Trimming cost V 4 bases and J 6 bases, with 12 bases left between them. The CDR3 is made up of 14 amino acids. Germline CDR1 is MRHNA and CDR2 is SNTAGT. CDR3 DNA sequence: TGTGCCAGCAGTGCGAGCCTCTCCCCCGGGGAGCTGTTTTTT. Its protein product is CASSASLSPGELFF.

CDR3 in DNA: TGTGCCAGCACCAAAGGACAGGGGGGCTATGGCTACACCTTC. Encoded protein: CASTKGQGGYGYTF. The chain has TRBV5-6 and TRBJ1-2, with 10 bases aligning to TRBD1. Germline V gene sequence: CDR1 SGHDT, CDR2 YYEEEE. With V trimmed by 6 bases and J by 4 bases, 6 bases remained unmatched. There are 14 residues in the CDR3.

The chain combines TRBV6-1 with TRBJ2-1; weak D call: TRBD1 (5 bases). The CDR3 length is 12 residues. Trimming took 6 bases from V and 10 from J, leaving 13 bases between them. CDR1 MNHNS and CDR2 SASEGT come from the germline V gene. This CDR3 is CASSERGSEQFF. In nucleotides, the CDR3 is TGTGCCAGCAGCGAAAGGGGCAGCGAGCAGTTCTTC.

This chain uses TRBV18 with TRBJ1-2, with 7 bases identical to TRBD1. After removal of 2 bases from V and 6 bases from J, the junction contained 6 bases not matched to a gene. Germline CDR1 and CDR2: KGHSH and LQKENI. The CDR3 is 14 residues long. The CDR3 reads CASSPDRVGHGYTF. The CDR3 DNA is TGTGCCAGCTCACCAGACAGGGTAGGACATGGCTACACCTTC.

This sequence joins TRBV9 and TRBJ1-2; perhaps TRBD1 as D (6 bases). This CDR3 has 12 residues. V was cut by 7 bases and J by 3 bases, with 10 bases left in between. Germline assignment: CDR1 SGDLS and CDR2 YYNGEE. CDR3 region: CASGGADYGYTF. CDR3 DNA sequence: TGTGCCAGCGGGGGGGCTGACTATGGCTACACCTTC.

The chain is built from TRBV7-8 and TRBJ2-4; D might be TRBD1 (6 bases). CDR1 is SGHVS, CDR2 FQNEAQ, per germline. The CDR3 contains 14 residues. Trimming left V 5 bases short and J 3 bases short, with 11 bases between. CDR3 region: CASSEGVYKNIQYF. In DNA form, the CDR3 reads TGTGCCAGCAGCGAGGGGGTCTACAAAAACATTCAGTACTTC.

The chain has TRBV7-9 and TRBJ2-1; 8 nucleotides line up with TRBD2. Germline lookup yields CDR1 SEHNR and CDR2 FQNEAQ (reference sequence). The CDR3 totals 17 residues. The J segment lost 7 bases and the V segment lost 8 bases, leaving 19 bases of the junction unmatched. CDR3 loop: CASGGLGAGGRRNEQFF. The CDR3 DNA follows: TGTGCCAGCGGGGGCCTAGGGGCGGGGGGCCGGAGGAATGAGCAGTTCTTC.

This clone is classed as medium-sized (0.01 to 0.1%). The chain is built from TRBV10-3 and TRBJ1-3; 9 bases are a match to TRBD1. CDR3 size: 14 residues. The V gene end was trimmed by 5 bases and the J gene end by 7 bases; junction bases not matched to a gene: 6. Germline V gene lookup returns CDR1 ENHRY and CDR2 SYGVKD. Here the CDR3 reads CAISKGQGRNTIYF. DNA of the CDR3: TGTGCCATCAGTAAGGGACAGGGAAGGAACACCATATATTTT.

The genes are TRBV19 and TRBJ1-1; no definite D call. The CDR3 has 13 amino acids. Germline values: CDR1 LNHDA, CDR2 SQIVND (reference sequence). Deletions cut 5 bases from V and 4 bases from J, with 11 bases between. CDR3 sequence reads: CASSATLITEAFF. CDR3 in DNA: TGTGCCAGTAGTGCCACTCTTATCACTGAAGCTTTCTTT.

The J gene is TRBJ1-2, the V gene TRBV5-6, with D unresolved. Germline CDR1 SGHDT, CDR2 YYEEEE. This CDR3 is 13 amino acids long. V was cut by 0 bases and J by 7 bases, with 10 bases left in between. CDR3 DNA sequence: TGTGCCAGCAGCTTGGGGCCCAGTCGTGGCTACACCTTC. This codes for CASSLGPSRGYTF.

The chain carries TRBV10-3 and TRBJ2-5, with 8 bases that match TRBD1. From germline, CDR1 is ENHRY and CDR2 SYGVKD. This CDR3 has 14 amino acids. V shed 3 bases, J shed 5 bases, and the junction held 5 bases outside the gene matches. The CDR3 region is CAISDRGRGETQYF. The CDR3 region has the DNA TGTGCCATCAGTGACAGGGGGCGCGGGGAGACCCAGTACTTC.

The rearrangement uses TRBV2 and TRBJ1-5, with TRBD1 matching 8 bases. Trimming cost V 3 bases and J 11 bases; bases outside gene matches: 6. The germline V gene encodes CDR1 SNHLY and CDR2 FYNNEI. This CDR3 is 13 amino acids long. CDR3 in DNA: TGTGCCAGCAGTGAGACAGGGGCAGTGGCCCAGCATTTT. Protein: CASSETGAVAQHF.

This clone has more than one count but fewer than ten. The J gene is TRBJ1-2, the V gene TRBV4-3, with 7 bases identical to TRBD1. The junction had 13 bases not matched to a gene; V was cut back by 3 bases and J by 3 bases. CDR1 is LGHNA and CDR2 is YSLEER in the germline V gene. The CDR3 runs to 17 residues. The CDR3 coding sequence is TGCGCCAGCAGCCAGTCCGGGACAGAAACCGCCTACTATGGCTACACCTTC. It codes for CASSQSGTETAYYGYTF.

The chain uses TRBV29-1 and TRBJ2-7, with a possible D match to TRBD1 (6 bases). This CDR3 spans 12 amino acids. Germline CDR1 and CDR2: SQVTM and ANQGSEA. Trimming removed 5 bases at V and 0 bases at J, with 8 bases between. CDR3 amino acids: CSVRDNSYEQYF. The CDR3 coding sequence is TGCAGCGTTCGGGACAACTCCTACGAGCAGTACTTC.